A selection of T cell receptor beta chains follows, all from one sample in a study of blood T cell repertoires in COVID-19. This table comes from immunoSEQ multiplex PCR, and its TCRdb copy is limited to in-frame clones, with some not included. The sample lists about 150,000 clones, around 73% occurring once. Sequencing was carried out using PBMCs or T cells enriched from blood (not recorded which). The receptors here all came from a woman in her fifties or sixties who had recovered from COVID-19. The CDR3 runs from the conserved cysteine through the conserved F or W. The D gene is left open where the match is weak. The size of a clone is reported for some rows only, either as once, few or many, or as a class for expanded clones.

D: .
J: TRBJ1-2
V: TRBV12-3/TRBV12-4
size: few
CDR3: CASTPSNDYGYTF
DNA: TGTGCCAGCACCCCATCAAATGACTATGGCTACACCTTC

D: TRBD1
J: TRBJ1-2
V: TRBV5-5
size: .
CDR3: CASSLVVGQGLGYTF
DNA: TGTGCCAGCAGCCTCGTCGTGGGACAGGGGCTCGGCTACACCTTC

D: .
J: TRBJ1-2
V: TRBV7-9
size: .
CDR3: CASSPNRVGYTF
DNA: TGTGCCAGCAGCCCGAACAGGGTAGGCTACACCTTC

D: TRBD2
J: TRBJ2-5
V: TRBV15
size: .
CDR3: CATSRPTGGPGTQYF
DNA: TGTGCCACCAGCAGGCCAACGGGGGGGCCGGGGACCCAGTACTTC

D: TRBD1
J: TRBJ1-6
V: TRBV6-5
size: .
CDR3: CASSYGTGTADSPLHF
DNA: TGTGCCAGCAGTTACGGGACCGGGACAGCTGATTCACCCCTCCACTTT

D: TRBD1
J: TRBJ1-4
V: TRBV4-1
size: .
CDR3: CASSQVDRDYEKLFF
DNA: TGCGCCAGCAGCCAGGTAGACAGGGACTATGAAAAACTGTTTTTT

D: .
J: TRBJ1-2
V: TRBV5-4
size: .
CDR3: CASSPQTPGNYGYTF
DNA: TGTGCCAGCAGCCCACAAACCCCAGGGAACTATGGCTACACCTTC

D: TRBD1
J: TRBJ1-5
V: TRBV15
size: once
CDR3: CATSGQPFNQPQHF
DNA: TGTGCCACCTCGGGACAGCCGTTCAATCAGCCCCAGCATTTT

D: .
J: TRBJ1-4
V: TRBV2
size: .
CDR3: CASSDQGKNEKLFF
DNA: TGTGCCAGCAGTGACCAGGGGAAAAATGAAAAACTGTTTTTT

D: .
J: TRBJ1-3
V: TRBV6-5
size: few
CDR3: CASSYFALSSGNTIYF
DNA: TGTGCCAGCAGTTATTTTGCATTGAGCTCTGGAAACACCATATATTTT

D: .
J: TRBJ2-5
V: TRBV4-1
size: .
CDR3: CASRGEGVGTETQYF
DNA: TGCGCCAGCAGGGGAGAGGGGGTGGGTACGGAGACCCAGTACTTC

D: TRBD1
J: TRBJ2-1
V: TRBV27
size: .
CDR3: CASSLGQNSYNEQFF
DNA: TGTGCCAGCAGTCTGGGACAGAACTCCTACAATGAGCAGTTCTTC

D: .
J: TRBJ2-1
V: TRBV3-1/TRBV3-2
size: .
CDR3: CASSQAGVREKDEQFF
DNA: TGTGCCAGCAGCCAAGCTGGGGTAAGGGAGAAGGATGAGCAGTTCTTC

D: TRBD2
J: TRBJ2-5
V: TRBV7-9
size: .
CDR3: CASSLAGLVETQYF
DNA: TGTGCCAGCAGCTTAGCGGGACTAGTAGAGACCCAGTACTTC

D: .
J: TRBJ1-4
V: TRBV11-2
size: .
CDR3: CASSNTDSEKLFF
DNA: TGTGCCAGCAGCAATACTGACAGTGAAAAACTGTTTTTT

D: .
J: TRBJ2-5
V: TRBV28
size: .
CDR3: CASEGVQETQYF
DNA: TGTGCCAGCGAGGGAGTACAAGAGACCCAGTACTTC

D: .
J: TRBJ2-3
V: TRBV6-2/TRBV6-3
size: many
CDR3: CASSYGGRATDTQYF
DNA: TGTGCCAGCAGTTACGGTGGCAGGGCCACAGATACGCAGTATTTT

D: .
J: TRBJ1-2
V: TRBV10-3
size: .
CDR3: CAVQQGLGYGYTF
DNA: TGTGCCGTGCAACAGGGCCTGGGCTATGGCTACACCTTC

D: .
J: TRBJ2-2
V: TRBV25-1
size: .
CDR3: CASSELGGEAGELFF
DNA: TGTGCCAGCAGTGAACTAGGAGGGGAGGCCGGGGAGCTGTTTTTT

D: .
J: TRBJ2-5
V: TRBV9
size: .
CDR3: CASSVGRALLETQYF
DNA: TGTGCCAGCAGCGTAGGGCGAGCGTTATTAGAGACCCAGTACTTC

D: TRBD1
J: TRBJ1-6
V: TRBV27
size: .
CDR3: CASIMKTGSQSPLHF
DNA: TGTGCCAGCATTATGAAGACAGGGAGCCAATCACCCCTCCACTTT

D: TRBD1
J: TRBJ2-7
V: TRBV6-5
size: .
CDR3: CASVRDRAYEQYF
DNA: TGTGCCAGCGTCCGGGACAGGGCCTACGAGCAGTACTTC

D: .
J: TRBJ2-6
V: TRBV18
size: .
CDR3: CASSPRSSGANVLTF
DNA: TGTGCCAGCTCACCTAGGAGCTCTGGGGCCAACGTCCTGACTTTC

D: .
J: TRBJ1-3
V: TRBV18
size: .
CDR3: CASSPQGNSGNTIYF
DNA: TGTGCCAGCTCACCACAGGGGAACTCTGGAAACACCATATATTTT

D: .
J: TRBJ1-4
V: TRBV5-1
size: few
CDR3: CASSSGTTNEKLFF
DNA: TGCGCCAGCAGCTCCGGGACAACTAATGAAAAACTGTTTTTT

D: .
J: TRBJ2-5
V: TRBV2
size: once
CDR3: CASRRGLEAETQYF
DNA: TGTGCCAGCAGGAGAGGCTTGGAGGCGGAGACCCAGTACTTC

D: .
J: TRBJ1-6
V: TRBV6-5
size: many
CDR3: CASSYSGRDSPLHF
DNA: TGTGCCAGCAGTTACTCAGGGCGGGATTCACCCCTCCACTTT

D: .
J: TRBJ1-2
V: TRBV19
size: .
CDR3: CASSIGGGTNYGYTF
DNA: TGTGCCAGTAGTATTGGGGGGGGTACGAACTATGGCTACACCTTC

D: TRBD1
J: TRBJ1-4
V: TRBV5-1
size: .
CDR3: CASQNTGGGSEKLFF
DNA: TGCGCCAGCCAGAATACAGGGGGCGGGAGTGAAAAACTGTTTTTT

D: .
J: TRBJ1-1
V: TRBV5-6
size: .
CDR3: CASSLASEAFF
DNA: TGTGCCAGCAGCTTGGCCAGTGAAGCTTTCTTT

D: .
J: TRBJ1-3
V: TRBV5-1
size: .
CDR3: CASSFRGGSGNTIYF
DNA: TGCGCCAGCAGCTTCCGGGGAGGCTCTGGAAACACCATATATTTT

D: .
J: TRBJ1-2
V: TRBV5-4
size: .
CDR3: CASSLRGGDYGYTF
DNA: TGTGCCAGCAGCTTGCGGGGAGGGGACTATGGCTACACCTTC

D: .
J: TRBJ2-3
V: TRBV19
size: .
CDR3: CASSADRYYTDTQYF
DNA: TGTGCCAGTAGTGCGGACAGATACTACACAGATACGCAGTATTTT

D: TRBD1
J: TRBJ2-1
V: TRBV27
size: .
CDR3: CASSLLPGGIEQFF
DNA: TGTGCCAGCAGTTTATTGCCAGGGGGAATTGAGCAGTTCTTC

D: TRBD2
J: TRBJ2-1
V: TRBV10-3
size: .
CDR3: CAISESSGGTKGEQFF
DNA: TGTGCCATCAGTGAGTCTAGCGGGGGTACGAAGGGTGAGCAGTTCTTC

D: TRBD1
J: TRBJ1-5
V: TRBV28
size: few
CDR3: CASSTRGSSNQPQHF
DNA: TGTGCCAGCAGCACCAGGGGGTCGAGCAATCAGCCCCAGCATTTT

D: TRBD2
J: TRBJ2-3
V: TRBV3-1/TRBV3-2
size: .
CDR3: CASSQPFRGVDTQYF
DNA: TGTGCCAGCAGCCAACCGTTCCGGGGGGTTGATACGCAGTATTTT

D: TRBD1
J: TRBJ1-2
V: TRBV24-1
size: .
CDR3: CATSDLGQSSEYGYTF
DNA: TGTGCCACCAGTGACTTGGGACAGTCGAGCGAGTATGGCTACACCTTC

D: .
J: TRBJ2-7
V: TRBV28
size: few
CDR3: CASSSPGHNYEQYF
DNA: TGTGCCAGCAGTTCCCCGGGACACAACTACGAGCAGTACTTC

D: .
J: TRBJ2-5
V: TRBV2
size: .
CDR3: CASNGWGRGETQYF
DNA: TGTGCCAGCAATGGTTGGGGGCGCGGGGAGACCCAGTACTTC

D: .
J: TRBJ2-1
V: TRBV28
size: .
CDR3: CASSPPRSEQFF
DNA: TGTGCCAGCAGCCCCCCCCGGAGTGAGCAGTTCTTC

D: .
J: TRBJ1-1
V: TRBV11-2
size: .
CDR3: CASSSIFGGVAFF
DNA: TGTGCCAGCAGCTCAATCTTCGGGGGGGTAGCTTTCTTT

D: TRBD2
J: TRBJ2-1
V: TRBV11-2
size: few
CDR3: CASSFAGGHNEQFF
DNA: TGTGCCAGCAGCTTCGCGGGGGGCCACAATGAGCAGTTCTTC

D: TRBD1
J: TRBJ1-2
V: TRBV24-1
size: .
CDR3: CATSDPQGAYGYTF
DNA: TGTGCCACCAGTGACCCTCAGGGGGCCTATGGCTACACCTTC